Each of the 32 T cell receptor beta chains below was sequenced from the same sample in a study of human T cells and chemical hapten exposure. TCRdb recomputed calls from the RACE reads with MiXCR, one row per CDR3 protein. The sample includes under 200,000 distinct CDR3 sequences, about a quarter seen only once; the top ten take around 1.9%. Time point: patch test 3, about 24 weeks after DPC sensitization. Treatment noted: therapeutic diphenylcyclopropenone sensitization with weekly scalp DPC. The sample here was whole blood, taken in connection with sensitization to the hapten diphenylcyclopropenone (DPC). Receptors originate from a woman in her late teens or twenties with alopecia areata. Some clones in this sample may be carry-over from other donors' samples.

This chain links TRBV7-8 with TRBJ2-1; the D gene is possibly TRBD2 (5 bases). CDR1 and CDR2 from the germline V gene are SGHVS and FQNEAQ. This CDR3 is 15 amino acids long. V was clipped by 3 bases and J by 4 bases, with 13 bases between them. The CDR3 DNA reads TGTGCCAGCAGCTTCAGCACGGGGTTATACAATGAGCAGTTCTTC. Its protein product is CASSFSTGLYNEQFF.

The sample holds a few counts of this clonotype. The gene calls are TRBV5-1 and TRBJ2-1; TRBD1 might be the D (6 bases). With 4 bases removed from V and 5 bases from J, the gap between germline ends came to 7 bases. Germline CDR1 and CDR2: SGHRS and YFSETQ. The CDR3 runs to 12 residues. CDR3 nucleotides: TGCGCCAGCAGCCCAGGGGACAATGAGCAGTTCTTC. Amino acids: CASSPGDNEQFF.

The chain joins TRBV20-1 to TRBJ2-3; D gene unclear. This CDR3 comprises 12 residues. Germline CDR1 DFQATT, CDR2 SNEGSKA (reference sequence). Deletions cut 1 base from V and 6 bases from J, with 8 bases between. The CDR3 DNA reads TGCAGTGCTAGAGTAGGCGAGGATACGCAGTATTTT. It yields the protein CSARVGEDTQYF.

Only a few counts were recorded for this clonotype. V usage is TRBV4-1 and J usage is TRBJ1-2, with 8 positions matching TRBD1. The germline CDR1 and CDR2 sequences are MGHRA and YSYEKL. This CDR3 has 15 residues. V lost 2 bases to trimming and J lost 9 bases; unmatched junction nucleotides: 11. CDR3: CASSQLTGTGDRYTF. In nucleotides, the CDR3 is TGCGCCAGCAGCCAATTGACCGGGACAGGTGATCGCTACACCTTC.

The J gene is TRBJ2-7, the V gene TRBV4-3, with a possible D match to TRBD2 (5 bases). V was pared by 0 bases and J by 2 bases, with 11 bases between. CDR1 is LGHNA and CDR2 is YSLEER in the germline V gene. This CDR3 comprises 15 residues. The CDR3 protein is CASSQEEGTAYEQYF. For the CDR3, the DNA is TGCGCCAGCAGCCAAGAAGAGGGTACCGCCTACGAGCAGTACTTC.

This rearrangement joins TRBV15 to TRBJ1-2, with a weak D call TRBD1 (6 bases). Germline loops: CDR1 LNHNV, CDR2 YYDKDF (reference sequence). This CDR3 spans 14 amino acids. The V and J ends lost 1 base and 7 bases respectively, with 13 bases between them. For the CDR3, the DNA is TGTGCCACCAGCAGAGGACAGGTTTTGGGTGGCTACACCTTC. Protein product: CATSRGQVLGGYTF.

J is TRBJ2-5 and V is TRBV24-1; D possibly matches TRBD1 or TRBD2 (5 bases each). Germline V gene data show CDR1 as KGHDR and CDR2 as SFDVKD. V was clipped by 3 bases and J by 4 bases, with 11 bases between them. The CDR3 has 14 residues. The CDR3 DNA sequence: TGTGCCACCAGTGATCCGCGAGGGGTAGAGACCCAGTACTTC. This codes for CATSDPRGVETQYF.

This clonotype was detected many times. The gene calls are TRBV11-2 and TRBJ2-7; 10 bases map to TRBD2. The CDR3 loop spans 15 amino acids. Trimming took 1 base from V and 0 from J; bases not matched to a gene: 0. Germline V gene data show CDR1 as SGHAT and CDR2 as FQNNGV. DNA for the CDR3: TGTGCCAGCAGCTTAGTAGCGGGAGGCTCCTACGAGCAGTACTTC. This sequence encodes CASSLVAGGSYEQYF.

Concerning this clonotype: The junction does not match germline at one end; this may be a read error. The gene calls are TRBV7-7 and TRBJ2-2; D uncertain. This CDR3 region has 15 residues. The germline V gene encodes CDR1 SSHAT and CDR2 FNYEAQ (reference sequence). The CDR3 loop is CASSLAGPNTGELFF. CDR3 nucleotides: TGTGCTAGCAGCCTCGCCGGGCCTAACACCGGGGAGCTGTTTTTT.

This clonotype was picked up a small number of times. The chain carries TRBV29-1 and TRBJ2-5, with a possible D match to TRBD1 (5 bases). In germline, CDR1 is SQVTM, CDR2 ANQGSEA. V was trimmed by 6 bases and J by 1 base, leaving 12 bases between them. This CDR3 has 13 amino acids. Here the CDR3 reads CSVGRVTQETQYF. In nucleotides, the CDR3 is TGCAGCGTGGGCAGGGTGACCCAAGAGACCCAGTACTTC.

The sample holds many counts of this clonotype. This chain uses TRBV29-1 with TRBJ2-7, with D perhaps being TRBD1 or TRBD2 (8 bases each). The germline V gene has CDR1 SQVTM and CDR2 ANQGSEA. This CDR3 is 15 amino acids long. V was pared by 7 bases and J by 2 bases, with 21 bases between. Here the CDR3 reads CSAGQGAGGPYEQYF. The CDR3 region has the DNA TGCAGCGCGGGCCAGGGGGCGGGAGGTCCCTACGAGCAGTACTTC.

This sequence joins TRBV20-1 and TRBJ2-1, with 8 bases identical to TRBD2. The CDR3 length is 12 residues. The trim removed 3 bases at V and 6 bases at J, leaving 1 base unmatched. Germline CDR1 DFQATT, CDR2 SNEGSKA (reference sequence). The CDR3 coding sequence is TGCAGTGCTAGCGGGGGGGCCAATGAGCAGTTCTTC. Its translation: CSASGGANEQFF.

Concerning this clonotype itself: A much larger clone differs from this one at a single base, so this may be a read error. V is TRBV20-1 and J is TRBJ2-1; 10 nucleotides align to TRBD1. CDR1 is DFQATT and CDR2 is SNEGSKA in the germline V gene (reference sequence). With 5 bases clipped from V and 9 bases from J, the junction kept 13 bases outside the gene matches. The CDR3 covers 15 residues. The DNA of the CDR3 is TGCAGTGCTCCACTGGGACAGGGGATAATTCTTGAGCAGTTCTTC. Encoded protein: CSAPLGQGIILEQFF.

For the CDR3, the DNA is TGTGCCAGCAGCCCCGAAGGTAGCGGGGGTTACACAGATACGCAGTATTTT. This sequence encodes CASSPEGSGGYTDTQYF. The rearrangement joins TRBV3-1 to TRBJ2-3, with TRBD2 identical over 9 bases. V was clipped by 4 bases and J by 2 bases; unmatched bases: 10. There are 17 residues in the CDR3. CDR1 and CDR2 (germline): LGHDT, YNNKEL (reference sequence).

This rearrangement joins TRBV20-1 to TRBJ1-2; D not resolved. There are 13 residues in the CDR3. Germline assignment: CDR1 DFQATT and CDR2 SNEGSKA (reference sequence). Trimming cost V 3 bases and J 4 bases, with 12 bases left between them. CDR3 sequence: CSASAEVAYGYTF. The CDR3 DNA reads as TGCAGTGCTAGTGCGGAGGTGGCCTATGGCTACACCTTC.

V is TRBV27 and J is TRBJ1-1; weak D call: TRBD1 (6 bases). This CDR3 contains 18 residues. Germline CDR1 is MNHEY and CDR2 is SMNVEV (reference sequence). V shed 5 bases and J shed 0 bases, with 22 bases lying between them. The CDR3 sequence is CASSHHSGAYYVNTEAFF. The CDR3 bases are TGTGCCAGCAGTCACCACTCGGGGGCCTACTACGTGAACACTGAAGCTTTCTTT.

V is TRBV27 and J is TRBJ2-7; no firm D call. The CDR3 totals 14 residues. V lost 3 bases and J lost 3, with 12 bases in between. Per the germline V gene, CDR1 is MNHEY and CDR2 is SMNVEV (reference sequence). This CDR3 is CASSFNPTHYEQYF. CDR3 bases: TGTGCCAGCAGTTTCAACCCGACCCACTACGAGCAGTACTTC.

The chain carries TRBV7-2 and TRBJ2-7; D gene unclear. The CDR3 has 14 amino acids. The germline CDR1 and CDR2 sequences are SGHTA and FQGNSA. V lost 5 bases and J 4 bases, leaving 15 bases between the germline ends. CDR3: CASSLRAVLYEQYF. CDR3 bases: TGTGCCAGCAGCCTAAGGGCGGTGTTATACGAGCAGTACTTC.

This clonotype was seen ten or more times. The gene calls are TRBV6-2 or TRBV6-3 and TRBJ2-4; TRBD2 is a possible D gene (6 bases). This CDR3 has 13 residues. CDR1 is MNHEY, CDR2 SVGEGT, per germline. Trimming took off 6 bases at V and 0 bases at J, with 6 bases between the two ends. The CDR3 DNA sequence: TGTGCCAGCAGGGGGGGAGCCAAAAACATTCAGTACTTC. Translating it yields CASRGGAKNIQYF.

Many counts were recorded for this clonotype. In nucleotides, the CDR3 is TGCGCCAGCAGCCAAGTGTTCAGGGCTGAAGCTTTCTTT. It encodes CASSQVFRAEAFF. V and J are TRBV4-3 and TRBJ1-1, with a weak D call TRBD1 (5 bases). Germline-derived CDR1 and CDR2 are LGHNA and YSLEER. The CDR3 covers 13 residues. The ends were cut back, 1 base at V and 6 bases at J, with 9 bases in the middle.

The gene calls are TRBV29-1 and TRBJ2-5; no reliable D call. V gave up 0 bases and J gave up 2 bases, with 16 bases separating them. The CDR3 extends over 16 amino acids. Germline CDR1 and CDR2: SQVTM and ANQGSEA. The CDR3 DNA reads TGCAGCGTTGAAGATCTTCAGTGGGGTTCACAAGAGACCCAGTACTTC. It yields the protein CSVEDLQWGSQETQYF.

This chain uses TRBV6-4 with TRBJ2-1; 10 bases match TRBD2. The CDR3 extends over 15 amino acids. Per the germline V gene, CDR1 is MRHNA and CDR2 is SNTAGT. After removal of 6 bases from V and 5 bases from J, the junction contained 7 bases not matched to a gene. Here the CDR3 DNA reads TGTGCCAGCAGCGCCGCTAGCGGGGGAAACAATGAGCAGTTCTTC. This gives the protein CASSAASGGNNEQFF.

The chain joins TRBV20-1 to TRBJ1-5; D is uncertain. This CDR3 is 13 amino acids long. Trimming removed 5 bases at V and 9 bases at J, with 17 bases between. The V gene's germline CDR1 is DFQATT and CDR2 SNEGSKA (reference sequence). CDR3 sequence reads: CSALAEYDRPQHF. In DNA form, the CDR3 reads TGCAGTGCTCTAGCTGAGTATGATCGGCCCCAGCATTTT.

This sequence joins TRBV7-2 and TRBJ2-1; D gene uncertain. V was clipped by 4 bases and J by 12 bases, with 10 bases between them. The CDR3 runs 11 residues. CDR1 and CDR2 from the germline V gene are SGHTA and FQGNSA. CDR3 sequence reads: CASSSLVGQFF. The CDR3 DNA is TGTGCCAGCAGCTCCCTAGTCGGGCAGTTCTTC.

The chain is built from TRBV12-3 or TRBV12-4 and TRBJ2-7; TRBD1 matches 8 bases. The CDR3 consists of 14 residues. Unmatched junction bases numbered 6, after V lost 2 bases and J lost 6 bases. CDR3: CASSLRQGLSEQYF. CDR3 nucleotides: TGTGCCAGCAGTTTACGACAGGGGTTGAGCGAGCAGTACTTC.

CDR3 in amino acids: CASTTSLEEQFF. CDR3 coding DNA: TGTGCCAGCACGACAAGCTTGGAAGAGCAGTTCTTC. This sequence joins TRBV7-9 and TRBJ2-1; D is ambiguous. Germline V gene lookup returns CDR1 SEHNR and CDR2 FQNEAQ (reference sequence). V lost 7 bases to trimming and J lost 10 bases, with 14 bases between them. There are 12 residues in the CDR3. The full variable domain, rest sourced from reference TRBV7-9 and TRBJ2-1, is DTGVSQNPRHKITKRGQNVTFRCDPISEHNRLYWYRQTLGQGPEFLTYFQNEAQLEKSRLLSDRFSAERPKGSFSTLEIQRTEQGDSAMYLCASTTSLEEQFFGPGTRLTVL.

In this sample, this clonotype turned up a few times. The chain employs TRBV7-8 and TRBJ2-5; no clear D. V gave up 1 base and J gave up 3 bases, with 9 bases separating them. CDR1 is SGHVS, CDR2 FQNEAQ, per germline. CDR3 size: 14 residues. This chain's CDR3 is CASSLEASKETQYF. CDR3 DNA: TGTGCCAGCAGCTTAGAGGCTTCTAAAGAGACCCAGTACTTC.

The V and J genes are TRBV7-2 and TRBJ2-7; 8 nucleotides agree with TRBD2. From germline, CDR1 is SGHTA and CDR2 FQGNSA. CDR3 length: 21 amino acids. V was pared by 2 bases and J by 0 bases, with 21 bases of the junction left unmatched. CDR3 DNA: TGTGCCAGCAGCTTAAAGGGGAAGCTTAGGCTTAGCGGGACTGCCTCCTACGAGCAGTACTTC. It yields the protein CASSLKGKLRLSGTASYEQYF.

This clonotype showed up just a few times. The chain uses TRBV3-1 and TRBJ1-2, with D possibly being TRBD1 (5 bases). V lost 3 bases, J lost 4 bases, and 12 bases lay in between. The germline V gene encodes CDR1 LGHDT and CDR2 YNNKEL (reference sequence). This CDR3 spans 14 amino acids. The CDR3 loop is CASSQQGHLYGYTF. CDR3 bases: TGTGCCAGCAGCCAGCAAGGACACCTCTATGGCTACACCTTC.

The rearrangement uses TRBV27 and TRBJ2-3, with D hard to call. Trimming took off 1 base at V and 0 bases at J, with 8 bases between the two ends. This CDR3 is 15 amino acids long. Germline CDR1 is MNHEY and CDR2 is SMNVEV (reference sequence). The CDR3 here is CASSLYQRSTDTQYF. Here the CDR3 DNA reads TGTGCCAGCAGTTTATATCAGCGTAGCACAGATACGCAGTATTTT.

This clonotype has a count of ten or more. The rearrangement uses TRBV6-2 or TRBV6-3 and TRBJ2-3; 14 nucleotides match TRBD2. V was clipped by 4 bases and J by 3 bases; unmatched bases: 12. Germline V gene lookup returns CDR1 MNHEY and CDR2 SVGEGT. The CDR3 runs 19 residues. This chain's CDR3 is CASSSTGTSGGRATDTQYF. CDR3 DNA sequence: TGTGCCAGCAGTTCCACCGGGACTAGCGGGGGTCGGGCAACAGATACGCAGTATTTT.

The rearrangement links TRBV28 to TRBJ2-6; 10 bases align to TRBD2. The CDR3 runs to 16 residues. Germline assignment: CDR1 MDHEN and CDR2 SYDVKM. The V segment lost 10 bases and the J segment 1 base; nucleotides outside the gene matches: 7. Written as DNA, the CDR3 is TGTGCCAATCAACTAGCGGGACTTTCTGGGGCCAACGTCCTGACTTTC. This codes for CANQLAGLSGANVLTF.